This TCR beta chain came from a study of PD-L1 blockade in urothelial cancer. Looking at the study overall: Most patients, twenty-five of 29, were males with bladder-origin cancer. The analyses of blood took place 3 weeks (second dose) and 6 weeks after treatment start. Median T cell yield per blood sample was about 150,000 cells.

Each patient's cancer was a locally advanced or metastatic urothelial carcinoma. Germline-derived CDR1 and CDR2 are SGHRS and YFSETQ. V was shortened by 4 bases and J by 8 bases, with 13 bases between the two germline ends. The CDR3 loop spans 14 amino acids. Sequencing used immunoSEQ multiplex PCR; TCRdb keeps in-frame clones, though not all of them. The repertoire has 75,000 to 95,000 clones, roughly nine tenths of them found once; the top ten carry 9.4%. Sequencing used PBMCs, obtained around atezolizumab (anti-PD-L1) treatment. This TCR came from a man aged 60 to 69 with urothelial cancer. The chain combines TRBV5-1 with TRBJ1-6, with a weak D call TRBD1 (6 bases). The CDR3, as DNA: TGCGCCAGCAGCCTGGGGGCCGGGGATTCACCCCTCCACTTT. Protein: CASSLGAGDSPLHF.